Described below is a single T cell receptor (beta chain) sequence and its context. Its antigen is not identified. Trimming removed 8 bases at V and 2 bases at J, with 16 bases between. Germline CDR1 PRHDT, CDR2 FYEKMQ (reference sequence). The CDR3 covers 14 residues. TCRdb's copy holds only in-frame clones and misses some; the assay was immunoSEQ multiplex PCR. The repertoire holds 31,000 or so clones, with around 80% as singletons. The data originate from a study of a mutant IDH1 vaccine in newly diagnosed glioma. Time point specified: week 35, safety follow-up. The vaccine gave 300 ug of a 20-mer mutant IDH1 peptide subcutaneously per dose.

V and J are TRBV13 and TRBJ2-7, with a possible D match to TRBD1 (5 bases). The material was PBMCs, obtained from a glioma patient whose treatment included an IDH1 peptide vaccine. The source is a woman aged 40 to 55 with glioma. The DNA of the CDR3 is TGTGCCAGCTCCGACAGCCGGTCCCCCTACGAGCAGTACTTC. As protein: CASSDSRSPYEQYF.